The T cell receptor beta chain under discussion was sequenced for a study of cytotoxic CD8 clonotypes in ibrutinib-treated CLL. Points on this clone: Its cognate antigen is unknown.

The assay was immunoSEQ multiplex PCR, and TCRdb's table has in-frame clones only and misses some. The top ten clones hold over 25% of a sample with approximately 12,000 clones, 55% to 65% of them seen once. Study-level findings and limits: Clonality grew at ibrutinib response; at progression, it decreased back toward baseline. Samples from sustained-remission and progressing patients were taken at different times.

Germline CDR1 reads MNHNS; CDR2 reads SASEGT. The V end lost 6 bases, the J end lost 7 bases, and 7 bases lay between the germline ends. The CDR3 is 11 amino acids. The V call is TRBV6-1, the J call TRBJ2-1; D might be TRBD2 (5 bases). The TCR sequence derives from a human donor with chronic lymphocytic leukemia. The sample in question was PBMCs, obtained before ibrutinib treatment. The CDR3: CASSRGNEQFF. The CDR3 bases are TGTGCCAGCAGCCGCGGGAATGAGCAGTTCTTC.